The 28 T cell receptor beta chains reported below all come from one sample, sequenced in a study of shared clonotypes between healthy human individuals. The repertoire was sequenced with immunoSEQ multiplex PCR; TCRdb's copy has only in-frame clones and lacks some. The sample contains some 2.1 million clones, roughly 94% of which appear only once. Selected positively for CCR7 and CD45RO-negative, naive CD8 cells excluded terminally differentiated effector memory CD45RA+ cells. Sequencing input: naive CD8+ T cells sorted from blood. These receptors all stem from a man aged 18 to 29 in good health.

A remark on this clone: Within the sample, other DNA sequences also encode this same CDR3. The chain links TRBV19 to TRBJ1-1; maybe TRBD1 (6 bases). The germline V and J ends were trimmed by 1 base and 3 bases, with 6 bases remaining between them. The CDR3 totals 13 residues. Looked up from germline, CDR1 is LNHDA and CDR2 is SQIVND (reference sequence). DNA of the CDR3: TGTGCCAGTAGTATAGCAGGGGACACTGAAGCTTTCTTT. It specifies CASSIAGDTEAFF.

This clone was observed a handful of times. The CDR3, as DNA: TGTGCCAGCACGGGGGCGGTGAATAATTCACCCCTCCACTTT. Amino acid sequence: CASTGAVNNSPLHF. The chain recombines TRBV7-9 with TRBJ1-6; D possibly corresponds to TRBD1 (6 bases). CDR1 and CDR2 (germline): SEHNR, FQNEAQ (reference sequence). Trimming pared 7 bases from V and 5 bases from J, leaving 12 bases between. The CDR3 runs 14 residues.

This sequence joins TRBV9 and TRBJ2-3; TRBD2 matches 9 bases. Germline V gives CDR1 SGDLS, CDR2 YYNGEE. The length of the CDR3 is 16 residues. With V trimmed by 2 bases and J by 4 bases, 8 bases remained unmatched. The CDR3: CASSVGSSGTADTQYF. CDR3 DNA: TGTGCCAGCAGCGTGGGGTCTAGCGGGACTGCAGATACGCAGTATTTT. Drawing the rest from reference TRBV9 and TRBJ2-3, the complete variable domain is DSGVTQTPKHLITATGQRVTLRCSPRSGDLSVYWYQQSLDQGLQFLIQYYNGEERAKGNILERFSAQQFPDLHSELNLSSLELGDSALYFCASSVGSSGTADTQYFGPGTRLTVL.

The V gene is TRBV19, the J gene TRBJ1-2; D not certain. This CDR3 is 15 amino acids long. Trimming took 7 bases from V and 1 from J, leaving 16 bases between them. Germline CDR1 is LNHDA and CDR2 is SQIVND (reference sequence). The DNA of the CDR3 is TGTGCCAGTAATCCCGTTGGGGAAATTAACTATGGCTACACCTTC. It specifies CASNPVGEINYGYTF. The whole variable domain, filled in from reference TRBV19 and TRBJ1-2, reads DGGITQSPKYLFRKEGQNVTLSCEQNLNHDAMYWYRQDPGQGLRLIYYSQIVNDFQKGDIAEGYSVSREKKESFPLTVTSAQKNPTAFYLCASNPVGEINYGYTFGSGTRLTVV.

The CDR3 DNA follows: TGCAGCGTTGAAGATTATCTATCCTACGAGCAGTACTTC. Translating gives CSVEDYLSYEQYF. The chain links TRBV29-1 to TRBJ2-7; no reliable D call. This CDR3 has 13 amino acids. V lost 0 bases and J lost 1, with 7 bases in between. CDR1 and CDR2 from the germline V gene are SQVTM and ANQGSEA.

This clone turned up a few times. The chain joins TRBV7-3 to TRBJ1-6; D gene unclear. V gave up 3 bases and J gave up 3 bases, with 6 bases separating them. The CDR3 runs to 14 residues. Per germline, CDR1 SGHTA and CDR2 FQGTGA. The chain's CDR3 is CASSFASYNSPLHF. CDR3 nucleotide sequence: TGTGCCAGCAGCTTCGCCAGCTATAATTCACCCCTCCACTTT.

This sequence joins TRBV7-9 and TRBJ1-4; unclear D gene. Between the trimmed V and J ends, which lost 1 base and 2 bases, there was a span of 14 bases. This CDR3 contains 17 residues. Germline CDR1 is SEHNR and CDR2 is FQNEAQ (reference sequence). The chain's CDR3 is CASSLGAGYLTNEKLFF. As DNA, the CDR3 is TGTGCCAGCAGCTTAGGTGCTGGGTATTTGACTAATGAAAAACTGTTTTTT. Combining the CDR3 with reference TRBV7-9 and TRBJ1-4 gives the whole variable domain DTGVSQNPRHKITKRGQNVTFRCDPISEHNRLYWYRQTLGQGPEFLTYFQNEAQLEKSRLLSDRFSAERPKGSFSTLEIQRTEQGDSAMYLCASSLGAGYLTNEKLFFGSGTQLSVL.

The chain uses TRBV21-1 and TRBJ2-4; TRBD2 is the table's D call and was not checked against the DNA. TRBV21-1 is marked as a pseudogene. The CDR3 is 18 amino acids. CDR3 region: CASSTSDGRLECKNIQYF. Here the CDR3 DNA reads TGTGCCAGCAGCACTTCTGACGGTAGACTGGAGTGCAAAAACATTCAGTACTTC.

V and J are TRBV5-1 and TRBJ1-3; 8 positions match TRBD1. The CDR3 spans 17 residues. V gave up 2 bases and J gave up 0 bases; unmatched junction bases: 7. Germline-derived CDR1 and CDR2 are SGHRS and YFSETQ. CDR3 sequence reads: CASSFDRGINSGNTIYF. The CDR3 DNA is TGCGCCAGCAGCTTCGACAGGGGAATTAACTCTGGAAACACCATATATTTT.

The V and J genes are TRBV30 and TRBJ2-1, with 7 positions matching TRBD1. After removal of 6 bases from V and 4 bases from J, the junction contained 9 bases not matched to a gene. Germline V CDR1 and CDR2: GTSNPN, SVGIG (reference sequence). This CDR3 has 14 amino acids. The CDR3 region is CACRGRGLYNEQFF. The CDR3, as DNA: TGTGCCTGCAGGGGAAGGGGGCTATACAATGAGCAGTTCTTC. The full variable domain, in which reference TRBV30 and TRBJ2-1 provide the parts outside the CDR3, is SQTIHQWPATLVQPVGSPLSLECTVEGTSNPNLYWYRQAAGRGLQLLFYSVGIGQISSEVPQNLSASRPQDRQFILSSKKLLLSDSGFYLCACRGRGLYNEQFFGPGTRLTVL.

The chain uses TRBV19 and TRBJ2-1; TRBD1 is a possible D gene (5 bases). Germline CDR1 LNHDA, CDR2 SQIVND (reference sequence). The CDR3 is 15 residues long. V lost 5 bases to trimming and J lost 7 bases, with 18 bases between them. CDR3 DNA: TGTGCCAGTAGTCCCCCGAAGGGGTGGGTGAATGAGCAGTTCTTC. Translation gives CASSPPKGWVNEQFF.

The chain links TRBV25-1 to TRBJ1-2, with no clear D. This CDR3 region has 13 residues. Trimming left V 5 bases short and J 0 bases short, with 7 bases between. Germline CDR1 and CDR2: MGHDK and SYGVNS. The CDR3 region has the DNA TGTGCCAGCAGTCCCCCGTCTAACTATGGCTACACCTTC. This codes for CASSPPSNYGYTF.

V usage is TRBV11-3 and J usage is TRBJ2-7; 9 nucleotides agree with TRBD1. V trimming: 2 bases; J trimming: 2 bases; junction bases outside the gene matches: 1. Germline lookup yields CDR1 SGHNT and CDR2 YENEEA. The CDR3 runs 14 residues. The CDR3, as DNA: TGTGCCAGCAGCTTACGACAGGGGGCCTACGAGCAGTACTTC. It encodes CASSLRQGAYEQYF.

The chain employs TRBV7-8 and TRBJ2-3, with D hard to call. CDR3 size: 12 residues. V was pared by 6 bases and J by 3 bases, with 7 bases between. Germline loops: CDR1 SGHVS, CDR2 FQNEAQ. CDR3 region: CASSASTDTQYF. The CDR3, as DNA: TGTGCCAGCAGTGCCAGTACAGATACGCAGTATTTT.

The CDR3 loop reads CASSSTPRREGRNEQFF. The CDR3 DNA sequence: TGTGCCAGCAGCTCCACCCCCCGGCGGGAGGGCCGAAATGAGCAGTTCTTC. This chain links TRBV7-6 with TRBJ2-1, with 9 bases lining up with TRBD2. V dropped 4 bases and J dropped 7; count of bases not matched to a gene: 14. The CDR3 runs 17 residues. Germline V CDR1 and CDR2: SGHVS, FNYEAQ.

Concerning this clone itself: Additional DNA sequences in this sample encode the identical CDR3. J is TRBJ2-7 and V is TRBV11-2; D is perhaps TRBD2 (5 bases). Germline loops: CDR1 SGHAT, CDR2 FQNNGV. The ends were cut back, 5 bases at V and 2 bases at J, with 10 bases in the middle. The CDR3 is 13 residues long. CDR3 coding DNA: TGTGCCAGCAGCCGGACGGGGACCTACGAGCAGTACTTC. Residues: CASSRTGTYEQYF.

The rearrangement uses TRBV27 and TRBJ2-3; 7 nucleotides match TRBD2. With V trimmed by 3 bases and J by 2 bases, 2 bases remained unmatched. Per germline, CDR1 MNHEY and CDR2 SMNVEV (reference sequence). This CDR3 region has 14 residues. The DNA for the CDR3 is TGTGCCAGCAGTTTCGGGACTACCACAGATACGCAGTATTTT. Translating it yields CASSFGTTTDTQYF.

In DNA form, the CDR3 reads TGTGCCAGAAGCTTGGCCTGCGGGGAGGACGGCTACACCTTC. It encodes CARSLACGEDGYTF. The rearrangement uses TRBV5-3 and TRBJ1-2; D is uncertain. TRBV5-3 is known as an ORF, though its function is uncertain. CDR3 length equals 14 residues. V was clipped by 0 bases and J by 8 bases, with 14 bases between them.

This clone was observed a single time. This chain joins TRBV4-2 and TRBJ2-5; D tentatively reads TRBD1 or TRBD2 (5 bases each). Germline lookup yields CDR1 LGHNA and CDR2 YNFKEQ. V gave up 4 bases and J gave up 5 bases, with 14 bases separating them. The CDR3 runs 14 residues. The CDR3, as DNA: TGTGCCAGCAGCCCCCGGGACCTGCAGGAGACCCAGTACTTC. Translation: CASSPRDLQETQYF.

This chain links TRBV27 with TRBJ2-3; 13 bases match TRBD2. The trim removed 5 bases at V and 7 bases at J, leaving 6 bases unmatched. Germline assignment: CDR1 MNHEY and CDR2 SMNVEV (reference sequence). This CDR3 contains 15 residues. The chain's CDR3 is CASSQGLAGIHTQYF. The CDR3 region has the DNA TGTGCCAGCAGTCAGGGACTAGCGGGAATACATACGCAGTATTTT.

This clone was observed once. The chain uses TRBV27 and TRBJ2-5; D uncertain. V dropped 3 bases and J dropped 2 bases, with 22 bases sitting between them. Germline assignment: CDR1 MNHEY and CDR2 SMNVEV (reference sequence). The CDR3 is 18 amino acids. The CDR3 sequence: CASSFRVRAMRLQETQYF. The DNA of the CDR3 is TGTGCCAGCAGTTTCAGAGTTCGGGCTATGAGGTTACAAGAGACCCAGTACTTC.

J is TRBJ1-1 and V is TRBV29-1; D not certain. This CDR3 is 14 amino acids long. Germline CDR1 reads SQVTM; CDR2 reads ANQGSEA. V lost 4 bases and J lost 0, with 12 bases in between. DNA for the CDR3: TGCAGCGTTGGCCCTTGGGAGGTGAACACTGAAGCTTTCTTT. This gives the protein CSVGPWEVNTEAFF.

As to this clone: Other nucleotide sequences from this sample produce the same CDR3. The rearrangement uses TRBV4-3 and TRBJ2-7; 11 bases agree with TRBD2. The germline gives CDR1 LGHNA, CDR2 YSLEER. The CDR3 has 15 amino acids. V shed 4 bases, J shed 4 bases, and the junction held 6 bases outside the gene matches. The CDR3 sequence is CASSPGLADSYEQYF. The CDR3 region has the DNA TGCGCCAGCAGCCCGGGACTAGCGGATTCTTACGAGCAGTACTTC.

CDR3 DNA sequence: TGTGCCAGCAGTCAGGCGGGGGGACGAGGCGAGCAGTACTTC. Its translation is CASSQAGGRGEQYF. The chain recombines TRBV28 with TRBJ2-7; 8 bases are a match to TRBD2. Germline V CDR1 and CDR2: MDHEN, SYDVKM. Trimming at V came to 5 bases and at J to 6 bases, leaving 9 bases not matched to a gene. The CDR3 sequence is 14 residues long.

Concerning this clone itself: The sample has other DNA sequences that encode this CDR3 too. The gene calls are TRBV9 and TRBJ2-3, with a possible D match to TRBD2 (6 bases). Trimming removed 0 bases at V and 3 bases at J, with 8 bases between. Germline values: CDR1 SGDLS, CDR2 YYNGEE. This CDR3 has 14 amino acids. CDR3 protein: CASSVGGRTDTQYF. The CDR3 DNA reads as TGTGCCAGCAGCGTAGGAGGGAGGACAGATACGCAGTATTTT.

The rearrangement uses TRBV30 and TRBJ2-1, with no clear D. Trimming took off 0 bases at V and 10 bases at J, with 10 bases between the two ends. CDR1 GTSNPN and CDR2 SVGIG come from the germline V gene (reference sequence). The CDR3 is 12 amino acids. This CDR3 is CAWSVSPEEQFF. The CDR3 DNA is TGTGCCTGGAGTGTATCGCCTGAGGAGCAGTTCTTC.

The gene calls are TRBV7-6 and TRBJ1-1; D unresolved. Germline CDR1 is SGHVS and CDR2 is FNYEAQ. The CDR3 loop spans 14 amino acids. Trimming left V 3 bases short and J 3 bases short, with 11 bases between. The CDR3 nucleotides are TGTGCCAGCAGCTTGGCAGGTCCCGACACTGAAGCTTTCTTT. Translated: CASSLAGPDTEAFF.

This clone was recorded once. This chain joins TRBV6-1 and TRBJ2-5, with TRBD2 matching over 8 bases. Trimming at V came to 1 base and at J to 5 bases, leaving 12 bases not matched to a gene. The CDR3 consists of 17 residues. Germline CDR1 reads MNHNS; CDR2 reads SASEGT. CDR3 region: CASSEDGRFSGMETQYF. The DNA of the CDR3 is TGTGCCAGCAGTGAAGATGGCAGATTTAGCGGGATGGAGACCCAGTACTTC.